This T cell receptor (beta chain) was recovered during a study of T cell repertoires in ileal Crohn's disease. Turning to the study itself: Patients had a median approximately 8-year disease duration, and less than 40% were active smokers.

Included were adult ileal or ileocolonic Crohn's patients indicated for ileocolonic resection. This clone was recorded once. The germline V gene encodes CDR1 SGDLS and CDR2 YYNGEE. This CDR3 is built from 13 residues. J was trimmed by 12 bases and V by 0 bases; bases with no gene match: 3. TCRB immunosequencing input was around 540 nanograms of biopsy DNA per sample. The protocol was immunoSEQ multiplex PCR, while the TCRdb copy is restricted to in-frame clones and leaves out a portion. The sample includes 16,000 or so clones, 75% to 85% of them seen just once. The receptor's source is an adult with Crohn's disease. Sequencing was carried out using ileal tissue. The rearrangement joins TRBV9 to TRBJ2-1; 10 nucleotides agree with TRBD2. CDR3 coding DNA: TGTGCCAGCAGCGTAGAACTAGCGGGAAGGCAGTTCTTC. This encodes CASSVELAGRQFF.